Listed below are T cell receptor beta chains from one sample, sequenced in a study of cytomegalovirus exposure and HLA in healthy donors. TCRdb's table, derived via immunoSEQ multiplex PCR, lists solely in-frame clones and lacks some. The sample shows 160,000 or so clones, approximately 79% of them seen only once. Sequencing was carried out using PBMCs. The receptors originated from a woman between 45 and 60 years old in good health and CMV-seropositive. CDR3s include the opening cysteine and the closing phenylalanine or tryptophan. A D gene is named only where the DNA matches it firmly. Part of the rows lack a size; the others show once, few, many or a class for expanded clones.

V gene: TRBV4-3
CDR3 length: 15
clone size: .
J gene: TRBJ1-5
D gene: .
CDR3 protein: CASSQDSRTNQPQHF
CDR3 DNA: TGCGCCAGCAGCCAAGATAGCCGGACTAATCAGCCCCAGCATTTT

V gene: TRBV4-3
CDR3 length: 15
clone size: .
J gene: TRBJ1-6
D gene: .
CDR3 protein: CASSQEGGLNSPLHF
CDR3 DNA: TGCGCCAGCAGCCAAGAAGGGGGACTAAATTCACCCCTCCACTTT

V gene: TRBV28
CDR3 length: 13
clone size: .
J gene: TRBJ1-1
D gene: .
CDR3 protein: CATTGSRGPQAFF
CDR3 DNA: TGTGCCACCACGGGGTCCAGAGGACCCCAAGCTTTCTTT

V gene: TRBV5-4
CDR3 length: 15
clone size: .
J gene: TRBJ2-7
D gene: .
CDR3 protein: CASSGQQGISYEQYF
CDR3 DNA: TGTGCCAGCAGCGGACAACAGGGAATCTCCTACGAGCAGTACTTC

V gene: TRBV4-2
CDR3 length: 15
clone size: once
J gene: TRBJ1-1
D gene: .
CDR3 protein: CASSQERTGNTEAFF
CDR3 DNA: TGTGCCAGCAGCCAAGAAAGAACAGGGAACACTGAAGCTTTCTTT

V gene: TRBV5-1
CDR3 length: 13
clone size: once
J gene: TRBJ2-5
D gene: TRBD1
CDR3 protein: CASSMGQGETQYF
CDR3 DNA: TGCGCCAGCAGCATGGGACAGGGGGAGACCCAGTACTTC

V gene: TRBV7-9
CDR3 length: 16
clone size: .
J gene: TRBJ1-3
D gene: .
CDR3 protein: CASSSDRARAGNTIYF
CDR3 DNA: TGTGCCAGCAGCTCGGACCGGGCCAGGGCTGGTAACACCATATATTTT

V gene: TRBV21-1
CDR3 length: 16
clone size: .
J gene: TRBJ2-2
D gene: .
CDR3 protein: CASSKEAGSHPGELFF
CDR3 DNA: TGTGCCAGCAGCAAAGAAGCAGGGTCCCACCCAGGGGAGCTGTTTTTT

V gene: TRBV5-1
CDR3 length: 15
clone size: .
J gene: TRBJ1-4
D gene: TRBD1
CDR3 protein: CASRREGAHGEKLFF
CDR3 DNA: TGCGCCAGCAGGCGTGAGGGGGCGCATGGGGAAAAACTGTTTTTT

V gene: TRBV5-4
CDR3 length: 16
clone size: .
J gene: TRBJ2-1
D gene: TRBD2
CDR3 protein: CASSPGVAGGHNEQFF
CDR3 DNA: TGTGCCAGCAGCCCAGGAGTAGCGGGGGGGCACAATGAGCAGTTCTTC

V gene: TRBV2
CDR3 length: 17
clone size: .
J gene: TRBJ1-2
D gene: TRBD1
CDR3 protein: CASSEALPWDRVFGYTF
CDR3 DNA: TGTGCCAGCAGTGAAGCGCTTCCATGGGACAGGGTATTTGGCTACACCTTC